Following are 11 T cell receptor beta chains from one sample sequenced in a study of blood T cell repertoires in COVID-19. Generated by immunoSEQ multiplex PCR, the TCRdb table keeps only in-frame clones and is missing some. The table lists about 280,000 clones, 65% to 90% of them singletons. Sequencing was carried out using peripheral blood. These TCRs come from a human donor in a cohort sampled during active COVID-19.

The chain joins TRBV29-1 to TRBJ1-2; D gene ambiguous. There are 15 residues in the CDR3. V shed 4 bases and J shed 2 bases, with 17 bases lying between them. Germline lookup yields CDR1 SQVTM and CDR2 ANQGSEA. The CDR3 here is CSVVSSNPSNYGYTF. The CDR3 DNA reads as TGCAGCGTTGTCAGTTCAAACCCCTCCAACTATGGCTACACCTTC.

J is TRBJ1-5 and V is TRBV24-1; D perhaps matches TRBD1 (6 bases). The germline gives CDR1 KGHDR, CDR2 SFDVKD. V was cut by 5 bases and J by 5 bases, with 15 bases left in between. The CDR3 is 15 amino acids. The CDR3 here is CATSGARGYDQPQHF. The CDR3 bases are TGTGCCACCAGTGGAGCCAGGGGCTACGATCAGCCCCAGCATTTT.

The CDR3 DNA follows: TGTGCCACCAGCAGAGACCATACGTCCGGCGGAGCTTTCTTT. Translating it yields CATSRDHTSGGAFF. The rearrangement joins TRBV15 to TRBJ1-1; D gene unclear. Per the germline V gene, CDR1 is LNHNV and CDR2 is YYDKDF (reference sequence). Trimming took 0 bases from V and 10 from J, leaving 15 bases between them. The CDR3 is 14 amino acids.

The chain carries TRBV6-4 and TRBJ1-2; TRBD1 might be the D (5 bases). Germline loops: CDR1 MRHNA, CDR2 SNTAGT. The CDR3 totals 14 residues. Trimming pared 6 bases from V and 4 bases from J, leaving 15 bases between. The CDR3 loop reads CASRREAGAYGYTF. CDR3 coding DNA: TGTGCCAGCAGAAGAGAGGCTGGGGCCTATGGCTACACCTTC.

The chain employs TRBV28 and TRBJ1-2; no firm D call. CDR1 is MDHEN and CDR2 is SYDVKM in the germline V gene. The V and J ends lost 6 bases and 3 bases respectively, with 14 bases between them. The CDR3 is 14 amino acids. The CDR3 is CASRSPRGDYGYTF. The CDR3 DNA sequence: TGTGCCAGCAGATCCCCACGGGGTGACTATGGCTACACCTTC.

The chain combines TRBV5-8 with TRBJ1-1; D remains unclear. The CDR3 covers 17 residues. In germline, CDR1 is SGHTS, CDR2 YDEGEE. V was trimmed by 7 bases and J by 1 base, leaving 23 bases between them. Written as DNA, the CDR3 is TGTGCCAGCCCCTCCGGATTCGCAGGACTGTCGAACACTGAAGCTTTCTTT. Protein sequence: CASPSGFAGLSNTEAFF. Based on the CDR3 plus reference TRBV5-8 and TRBJ1-1, the full variable domain is EAGVTQSPTHLIKTRGQQATLRCSPISGHTSVYWYQQALGLGLQFLLWYDEGEERNRGNFPPRFSGRQFPNYSSELNVNALELEDSALYLCASPSGFAGLSNTEAFFGQGTRLTVV.

This sequence joins TRBV2 and TRBJ2-1; the D is unclear. Deletions cut 4 bases from V and 15 bases from J, with 13 bases between. The V gene's germline CDR1 is SNHLY and CDR2 FYNNEI. The CDR3 is 11 amino acids. CDR3 coding DNA: TGTGCCAGCAGTGTGGGCCAGCCAGGGTTCTTC. Protein: CASSVGQPGFF.

This clone has only a few counts. V and J are TRBV3-1 (or the pseudogene TRBV3-2) and TRBJ2-2; D gene ambiguous. The V gene lost 2 bases and the J gene lost 6 bases, with 10 bases spanning the gap. CDR1 and CDR2 from the germline V gene are LGHDT and YNNKEL (reference sequence). CDR3 length: 14 amino acids. The CDR3 reads CASSQWAVPGELFF. CDR3 nucleotides: TGTGCCAGCAGCCAATGGGCAGTCCCCGGGGAGCTGTTTTTT.

This chain links TRBV5-1 with TRBJ1-6; no clear D gene. The CDR3 covers 14 residues. Trimming left V 4 bases short and J 7 bases short, with 12 bases between. CDR1 SGHRS and CDR2 YFSETQ come from the germline V gene. Here the CDR3 DNA reads TGCGCCAGCAGCGCCGGCCAGACAAATTCACCCCTCCACTTT. This encodes CASSAGQTNSPLHF.

The rearrangement links TRBV18 to TRBJ2-7; D possibly corresponds to TRBD1 (6 bases). Germline V gene lookup returns CDR1 KGHSH and CDR2 LQKENI. Trimming shortened V by 3 bases and J by 3 bases, and 12 bases separated the two germline ends. The CDR3 totals 14 residues. CDR3 sequence (DNA): TGTGCCAGCTCACCCTCAACAGGGAGCTACGAGCAGTACTTC. This sequence encodes CASSPSTGSYEQYF.

V usage is TRBV6-2 or TRBV6-3 and J usage is TRBJ2-2; weak D call: TRBD2 (6 bases). Germline lookup yields CDR1 MNHEY and CDR2 SVGEGT. The CDR3 spans 14 residues. Trimming took 3 bases from V and 6 from J, leaving 11 bases between them. The CDR3 coding sequence is TGTGCCAGCAGTTATACTAGCTCCGCCGGGGAGCTGTTTTTT. Protein sequence: CASSYTSSAGELFF.